This entry lists 2 T cell receptor beta chains sequenced from one sample in a study of T cell repertoires in ileal Crohn's disease. Profiled with immunoSEQ multiplex PCR; TCRdb holds only in-frame clones, not every one. Seen here are under 13,000 clones, roughly 84% observed once, and the top ten hold more than 8%. Time point denoted: inflamed ileum from the surgical specimen. Sequenced input: ileal tissue. The receptor source for this set is an adult with Crohn's disease.

This clone occurred once. The chain recombines TRBV6-1 with TRBJ1-1, with D hard to call. Germline CDR1 is MNHNS and CDR2 is SASEGT. This CDR3 spans 16 amino acids. V was pared by 3 bases and J by 3 bases, with 17 bases between. The DNA for the CDR3 is TGTGCCAGCAGTGATGGTAGAGTCCTATTGTACACTGAAGCTTTCTTT. Translated: CASSDGRVLLYTEAFF.

The V call is TRBV7-6, the J call TRBJ2-2; D may be TRBD2 (5 bases). In germline, CDR1 is SGHVS, CDR2 FNYEAQ. The CDR3 is 14 residues long. The germline V and J ends were trimmed by 1 base and 7 bases, with 10 bases remaining between them. CDR3 coding DNA: TGTGCCAGCAGCTTAGTATCCGGGAACGGGGAGCTGTTTTTT. Protein sequence: CASSLVSGNGELFF.